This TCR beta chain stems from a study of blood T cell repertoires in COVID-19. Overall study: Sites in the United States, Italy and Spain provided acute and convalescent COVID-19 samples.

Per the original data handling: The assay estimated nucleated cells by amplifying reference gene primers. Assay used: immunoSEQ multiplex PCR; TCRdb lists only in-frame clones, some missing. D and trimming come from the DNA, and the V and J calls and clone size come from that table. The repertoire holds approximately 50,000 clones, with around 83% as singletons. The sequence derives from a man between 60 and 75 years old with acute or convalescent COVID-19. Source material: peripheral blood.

The chain's CDR3 is CSVLKRDSYNEQFF. In DNA, the CDR3 is TGCAGCGTCCTAAAGCGGGACTCCTACAATGAGCAGTTCTTC. V gene TRBV29-1 combines with J gene TRBJ2-1, with 7 bases matching TRBD2. The J segment lost 0 bases and the V segment lost 6 bases, leaving 5 bases of the junction unmatched. The CDR3 runs 14 residues. CDR1 and CDR2 (germline): SQVTM, ANQGSEA.